Below, one TCR beta chain is given with its context. Its cognate antigen is unknown. This sample is part of a study of cytomegalovirus exposure and HLA in healthy donors. Germline-derived CDR1 and CDR2 are SGHRS and YFSETQ. V was pared by 1 base and J by 5 bases, with 6 bases between. The CDR3 has 13 residues. With 60 Vbeta and 13 Jbeta primers, the PCR was carried out. Sequenced by immunoSEQ multiplex PCR; TCRdb stores in-frame clones only, minus some. This sample has approximately 160,000 clones, with roughly 77% found just once. The study, taken as a whole, reports: Previously analyzed data showed that most TCR beta V segments were productive at a frequency of about 87% or about 30%.

The receptor was derived from a male donor in good health and CMV-seronegative. J is TRBJ2-2 and V is TRBV5-1, with a tentative D call TRBD2 (5 bases). The specimen sequenced was PBMCs. The CDR3 DNA reads as TGCGCCAGCAGCTTGCCGGGGACCGGGGAGCTGTTTTTT. This sequence encodes CASSLPGTGELFF.